The source of this TCR beta chain is a study of T cells in narcolepsy. For the study at large: Enrolled donors included narcolepsy type 1 or type 2 patients and healthy controls.

Study conclusions and caveats: Same-patient CSF and blood CD4+ T cell clonotypes included HCRT-specific and TRIB2-specific autoreactive ones. No autoreactive T cell clone sequences appeared in some memory CD4+ repertoires. Autoreactive clonotypes reportedly recurred in blood of same and different patients, not controls.

TCRdb's table, derived via immunoSEQ multiplex PCR, lists solely in-frame clones and lacks some. The table has approximately 28,000 clones, about four fifths seen once. As to this clone: Its cognate antigen is unknown.

This clonotype originated in a human donor with narcolepsy. The sample taken for sequencing was CD45RA- memory CD4+ T cells from PBMCs.

The CDR3 sequence is CASSTPGQVTGELFF. The CDR3 coding sequence is TGTGCCAGCAGCACACCGGGACAGGTCACCGGGGAGCTGTTTTTT. The gene calls are TRBV7-9 and TRBJ2-2; the match to TRBD1 covers 8 bases. CDR1 and CDR2 (germline): SEHNR, FQNEAQ (reference sequence). Trimming removed 5 bases from V and 4 bases from J; junction bases left unmatched: 6. The length of the CDR3 is 15 residues.